The rows below give T cell receptor beta chains drawn from one sample of a study of blood T cell repertoires in COVID-19. Data came from immunoSEQ multiplex PCR; TCRdb stores just in-frame clones and leaves some out. This table has about 58,000 clones, about 83% appearing once. The sequencing sample was made of peripheral blood. The receptor source for this set is a man aged 45-60 years with COVID-19, enrolled during active disease. Both conserved end residues are part of each CDR3.

V	CDR3
TRBV28	CATSALDRRNQPQHF
TRBV2	CASSEIQVAQPQHF
TRBV21-1	CASSKDARGEQYF
TRBV7-8	CASSLGTANTGELFF
TRBV6-5	CASRYSHGAINSPLHF
TRBV6-1	CASSEPRQGAGELFF
TRBV5-4	CASSPQGSYNEQFF
TRBV27	CASSSLGQHTEAFF
TRBV5-1	CASSLFSDTQYF
TRBV27	CASTKLGAGAYGYTF
TRBV7-8	CASSLELAAYEQYF
TRBV28	CASSLRVDSRFSSPLHF
TRBV28	CASRESKGEGQPQHF
TRBV19	CATRTGGRNQPQHF
TRBV11-2	CASSKTQGSGNTEAFF
TRBV6-6	CASSYLSTSGRYEQYF
TRBV7-8	CAAAPGGQETQYF
TRBV15	CATSSREETQYF
TRBV9	CASSDKLAGGGNEQFF
TRBV28	CASSFFGTGGLETQYF
TRBV10-3	CAISDHSVPEAFF
TRBV30	CAWSGGEGLNTEAFF
TRBV7-9	CASSFRTGSSYEQYF
TRBV11-2	CASSFRSRIEEQFF
TRBV6-5	CASSYTASGPYNEQFF
TRBV18	CASSPRQGVDGYTF
TRBV6-2/TRBV6-3	CASSRTASSYEQYF
TRBV28	CASAGRNQPQHF
TRBV3-1/TRBV3-2	CASSLEGAPYNEQFF
TRBV30	CAWGTGPNQPQHF
TRBV5-1	CASDEGGSGDEQYF
TRBV19	CASSGRAGAGVAFF
TRBV19	CASSSSLADNEQFF
TRBV19	CASAARGSYNEQFF
TRBV2	CASTLEEDTEAFF
TRBV5-1	CASSARRGEFDEQFF
TRBV7-8	CASCHQGSQETQYF
TRBV7-2	CASRGSGSLYEQYF
TRBV7-9	CASSSATGLNQPQHF
TRBV6-5	CASSRDRGSEQYF
TRBV5-8	CASSRTGAGELFF
TRBV11-2	CASSLAGGTYNEQFF
TRBV12-3/TRBV12-4	CASGRINEQFF
TRBV6-5	CASSRQYSEQFF
TRBV4-2	CASSQDRRDEQYF
TRBV9	CASSTGTSGRWDTGELFF
TRBV2	CASSEVPGMGTEAFF
TRBV9	CASSFNGAGVYNEQFF
TRBV5-6	CASSYDLQSPLHF
TRBV4-1	CASSQDRGSETQYF
TRBV15	CATSRLYNEQFF
TRBV3-1/TRBV3-2	CASSQDRGLGGELFF
TRBV19	CASLEGTAFF
TRBV7-2	CASSLARGGAYEQYF
TRBV28	CASVSLWAQGNEKLFF
TRBV6-5	CAAVGDKPPYEQYF
TRBV9	CASSVVQGSEQYF
TRBV19	CASSIVGARNQPQHF
TRBV7-3	CASSQLAGVGGETQYF